Shown below are 7 T cell receptor beta chains from a single sample sequenced in a study of early T cells in non-severe SARS-CoV-2 infection. A single record per CDR3 protein comes from TCRdb applying MiXCR to the 5' RACE reads. The table includes about 58,000 distinct CDR3 sequences, 7% to 8% detected once. The sample taken for sequencing was whole blood. These receptors were collected from an adult who was a healthcare worker with PCR-confirmed SARS-CoV-2 infection or an uninfected control (not recorded which).

In its sample, this clonotype was seen a few times. The chain joins TRBV12-5 to TRBJ2-5; 14 bases match TRBD2. The CDR3 is 18 residues long. Germline CDR1 and CDR2: LGHNT and FRNRAP. V trimming: 2 bases; J trimming: 5 bases; junction bases outside the gene matches: 10. The CDR3 region is CASGLRNFGTSGSETQYF. The CDR3, as DNA: TGTGCTAGTGGTTTGCGCAACTTCGGGACTAGCGGGAGTGAGACCCAGTACTTC.

This clonotype showed up many times. The chain joins TRBV20-1 to TRBJ2-7; 8 nucleotides agree with TRBD1. V gave up 0 bases and J gave up 5 bases; unmatched junction bases: 9. Germline CDR1 and CDR2: DFQATT and SNEGSKA (reference sequence). CDR3 length: 15 amino acids. The CDR3 sequence is CSARDPGTGSDEQYF. In DNA, the CDR3 is TGCAGTGCTAGAGATCCAGGGACAGGATCTGACGAGCAGTACTTC.

This clonotype was detected ten times or more. This chain connects TRBV18 to TRBJ1-5; 7 bases are shared with TRBD1. Germline CDR1 and CDR2: KGHSH and LQKENI. The CDR3 spans 13 residues. The junction had 5 bases not matched to a gene; V was cut back by 5 bases and J by 7 bases. The CDR3 nucleotides read TGTGCCAGCTCATACCAGGGGGGACAGCCCCAGCATTTT. Translated: CASSYQGGQPQHF.

The sample holds many counts of this clonotype. The genes are TRBV7-6 and TRBJ2-2; D perhaps matches TRBD2 (5 bases). V shed 1 base and J shed 0 bases, with 9 bases lying between them. Germline V gene sequence: CDR1 SGHVS, CDR2 FNYEAQ. The length of the CDR3 is 16 residues. CDR3 amino acids: CASSLESGANTGELFF. The CDR3 DNA follows: TGTGCCAGCAGCTTAGAGAGCGGAGCGAACACCGGGGAGCTGTTTTTT.

Remarks on this clonotype: One junction end disagrees with the germline gene, perhaps due to a read error. The V call is TRBV12-3 or TRBV12-4, the J call TRBJ2-1; 11 bases align to TRBD1. The CDR3 has 16 residues. The CDR3 nucleotides read TGTGCCGGCAGTTTAGCCGGGACAGGGGGATGGTATGAGCAGTTCTTC. Protein sequence: CAGSLAGTGGWYEQFF.

The V gene is TRBV20-1, the J gene TRBJ2-7, with 9 bases aligning to TRBD2. The V gene end was trimmed by 6 bases and the J gene end by 3 bases; junction bases not matched to a gene: 9. Germline CDR1 is DFQATT and CDR2 is SNEGSKA (reference sequence). This CDR3 region has 14 residues. This CDR3 reads CSASTREGVYEQYF. Here the CDR3 DNA reads TGCAGTGCCTCCACGCGGGAGGGGGTCTACGAGCAGTACTTC.

The chain links TRBV5-8 to TRBJ1-1; a weak D match, TRBD1 (5 bases). V gave up 0 bases and J gave up 4 bases, with 13 bases separating them. Germline CDR1 SGHTS, CDR2 YDEGEE. CDR3 length: 15 residues. The CDR3 nucleotides read TGTGCCAGCAGCTTGGAAGGGGCCGTGGCCACTGAAGCTTTCTTT. Its protein product is CASSLEGAVATEAFF.